The 9 T cell receptor beta chains listed next were all sequenced from one sample in a study of blood T cell repertoires in COVID-19. TCRdb keeps only in-frame clones here, not all; method: immunoSEQ multiplex PCR. The data hold approximately 39,000 clones, with about 94% observed a single time. Sequenced material: peripheral blood. These receptors all come from a human donor with active COVID-19. The donor label of this sample is uncertain.

The V call is TRBV2, the J call TRBJ1-6; no clear D gene. Germline V lookup: CDR1 SNHLY, CDR2 FYNNEI. The CDR3 loop spans 15 amino acids. V lost 8 bases to trimming and J lost 5 bases, with 16 bases between them. Here the CDR3 reads CASGLEGKNNSPLHF. In nucleotides, the CDR3 is TGTGCCAGCGGCCTCGAGGGAAAGAATAATTCACCCCTCCACTTT.

The chain joins TRBV5-1 to TRBJ2-1; 8 bases map to TRBD2. The junction had 16 bases not matched to a gene; V was cut back by 4 bases and J by 4 bases. The CDR3 extends over 18 amino acids. In germline, CDR1 is SGHRS, CDR2 YFSETQ. CDR3 amino acids: CASSPNVLGGLAYNEQFF. In DNA, the CDR3 is TGCGCCAGCAGCCCCAATGTACTAGGAGGACTAGCATACAATGAGCAGTTCTTC.

The chain joins TRBV11-2 to TRBJ2-1, with TRBD2 matching 8 bases. From germline, CDR1 is SGHAT and CDR2 FQNNGV. Trimming removed 2 bases from V and 4 bases from J; junction bases left unmatched: 4. The CDR3 is 15 residues long. In DNA form, the CDR3 reads TGTGCCAGCAGCTTATTCGGGGGGGAGTACAATGAGCAGTTCTTC. It is translated as CASSLFGGEYNEQFF.

The chain combines TRBV6-1 with TRBJ1-6; D is unresolved. The V end was cut by 1 base, the J end by 11 bases, with 9 bases between. The germline CDR1 and CDR2 sequences are MNHNS and SASEGT. This CDR3 is built from 13 residues. The CDR3 nucleotides are TGTGCCAGCAGTGAAGGGCGGGGAACACCCCTCCACTTT. It specifies CASSEGRGTPLHF.

The V and J genes are TRBV2 and TRBJ1-6, with D unclear. CDR1 is SNHLY, CDR2 FYNNEI, per germline. Trimming took off 6 bases at V and 7 bases at J, with 13 bases between the two ends. The CDR3 has 14 residues. For the CDR3, the DNA is TGTGCCAGCAGGGGCGGGGTAGCGAATTCACCCCTCCACTTT. Encoded protein: CASRGGVANSPLHF. The whole variable domain, filled in from reference TRBV2 and TRBJ1-6, reads EPEVTQTPSHQVTQMGQEVILRCVPISNHLYFYWYRQILGQKVEFLVSFYNNEISEKSEIFDDQFSVERPDGSNFTLKIRSTKLEDSAMYFCASRGGVANSPLHFGNGTRLTVT.

The chain couples TRBV5-4 to TRBJ2-2, with 8 bases lining up with TRBD1. V was clipped by 5 bases and J by 1 base; unmatched bases: 10. The CDR3 is made up of 17 amino acids. Germline values: CDR1 SGHNT, CDR2 YYREEE (reference sequence). CDR3 protein: CASSVGQGGWNTGELFF. CDR3 coding DNA: TGTGCCAGCAGTGTAGGACAGGGCGGATGGAACACCGGGGAGCTGTTTTTT.

The J gene is TRBJ2-7, the V gene TRBV27, with 8 bases identical to TRBD1. This CDR3 contains 15 residues. Unmatched junction bases numbered 8, after V lost 5 bases and J lost 2 bases. Germline V gives CDR1 MNHEY, CDR2 SMNVEV (reference sequence). The CDR3 here is CASSPRTGIPYEQYF. As DNA, the CDR3 is TGTGCCAGCAGTCCCCGGACAGGGATCCCCTACGAGCAGTACTTC.

The rearrangement joins TRBV5-6 to TRBJ2-1; 11 nucleotides match TRBD2. There are 17 residues in the CDR3. From germline, CDR1 is SGHDT and CDR2 YYEEEE. The V gene end was trimmed by 0 bases and the J gene end by 9 bases; junction bases not matched to a gene: 11. The DNA of the CDR3 is TGTGCCAGCAGCTTGGTTCTACCGGGACTAGCGGTCGGTGAGCAGTTCTTC. It encodes CASSLVLPGLAVGEQFF.

V and J are TRBV28 and TRBJ1-1; D not certain. Germline V gene sequence: CDR1 MDHEN, CDR2 SYDVKM. The CDR3 has 16 amino acids. V gave up 5 bases and J gave up 1 base, with 17 bases separating them. This chain's CDR3 is CASSPSRGGSNTEAFF. The CDR3 DNA sequence: TGTGCCAGCAGTCCCTCCCGGGGAGGGTCGAACACTGAAGCTTTCTTT. The whole variable domain, filled in from reference TRBV28 and TRBJ1-1, reads DVKVTQSSRYLVKRTGEKVFLECVQDMDHENMFWYRQDPGLGLRLIYFSYDVKMKEKGDIPEGYSVSREKKERFSLILESASTNQTSMYLCASSPSRGGSNTEAFFGQGTRLTVV.